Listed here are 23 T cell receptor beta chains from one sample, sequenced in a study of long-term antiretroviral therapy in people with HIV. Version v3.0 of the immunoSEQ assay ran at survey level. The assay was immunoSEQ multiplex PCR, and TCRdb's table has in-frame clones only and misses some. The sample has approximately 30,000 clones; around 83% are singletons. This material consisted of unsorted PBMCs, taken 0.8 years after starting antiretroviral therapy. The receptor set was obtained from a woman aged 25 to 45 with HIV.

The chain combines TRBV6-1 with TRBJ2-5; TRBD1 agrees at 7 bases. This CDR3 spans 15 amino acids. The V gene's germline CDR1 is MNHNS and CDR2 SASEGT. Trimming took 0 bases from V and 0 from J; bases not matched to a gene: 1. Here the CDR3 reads CASSEATGNQETQYF. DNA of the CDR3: TGTGCCAGCAGTGAAGCGACAGGGAACCAAGAGACCCAGTACTTC.

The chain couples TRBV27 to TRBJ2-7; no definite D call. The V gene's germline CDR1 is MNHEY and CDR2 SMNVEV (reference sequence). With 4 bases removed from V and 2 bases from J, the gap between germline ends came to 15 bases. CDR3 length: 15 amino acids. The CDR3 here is CASSSIDGYPYEQYV. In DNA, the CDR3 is TGTGCCAGCAGTTCCATCGACGGATACCCCTACGAGCAGTACGTC.

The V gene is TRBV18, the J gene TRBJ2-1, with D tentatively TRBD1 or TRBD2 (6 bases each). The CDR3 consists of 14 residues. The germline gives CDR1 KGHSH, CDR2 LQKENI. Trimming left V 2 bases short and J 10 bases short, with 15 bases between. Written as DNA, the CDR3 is TGTGCCAGCTCACCAATCGTGTTCGGGGGCGAGCAGTTCTTC. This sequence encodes CASSPIVFGGEQFF.

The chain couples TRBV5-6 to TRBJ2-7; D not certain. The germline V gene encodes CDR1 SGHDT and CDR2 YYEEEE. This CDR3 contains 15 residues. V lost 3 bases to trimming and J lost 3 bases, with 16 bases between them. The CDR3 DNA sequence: TGTGCCAGCAGCTCGGACCATGGAAGGAGCTACGAGCAGTACTTC. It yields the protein CASSSDHGRSYEQYF.

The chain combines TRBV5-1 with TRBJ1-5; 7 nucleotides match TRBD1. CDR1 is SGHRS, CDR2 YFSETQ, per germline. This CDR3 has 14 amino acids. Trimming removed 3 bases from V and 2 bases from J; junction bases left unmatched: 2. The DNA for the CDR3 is TGCGCCAGCAGCTCTACAGGGGGCAATCAGCCCCAGCATTTT. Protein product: CASSSTGGNQPQHF.

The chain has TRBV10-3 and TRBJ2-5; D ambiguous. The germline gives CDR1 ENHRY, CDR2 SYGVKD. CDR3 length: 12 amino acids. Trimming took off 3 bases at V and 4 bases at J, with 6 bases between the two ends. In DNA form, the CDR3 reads TGTGCCATCAGTGAACCAGGAGAGACCCAGTACTTC. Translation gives CAISEPGETQYF.

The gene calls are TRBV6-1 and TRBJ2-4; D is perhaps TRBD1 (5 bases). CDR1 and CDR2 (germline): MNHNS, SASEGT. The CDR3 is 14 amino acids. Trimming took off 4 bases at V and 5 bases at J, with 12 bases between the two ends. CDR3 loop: CASSATETQNIQYF. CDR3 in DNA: TGTGCCAGCAGTGCGACAGAGACCCAAAACATTCAGTACTTC.

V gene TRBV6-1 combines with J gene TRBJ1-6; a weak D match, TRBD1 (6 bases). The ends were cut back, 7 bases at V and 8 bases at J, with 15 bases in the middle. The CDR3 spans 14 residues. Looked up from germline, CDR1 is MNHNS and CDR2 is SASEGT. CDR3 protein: CASNPRGADSPLHF. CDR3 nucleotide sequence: TGTGCCAGCAATCCTCGGGGGGCTGATTCACCCCTCCACTTT.

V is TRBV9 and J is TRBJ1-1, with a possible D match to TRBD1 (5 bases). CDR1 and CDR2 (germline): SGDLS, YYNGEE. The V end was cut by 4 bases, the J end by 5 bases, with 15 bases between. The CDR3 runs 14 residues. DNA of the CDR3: TGTGCCAGCAGCCCCACGTTGGGGGGAACTGAAGCTTTCTTT. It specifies CASSPTLGGTEAFF.

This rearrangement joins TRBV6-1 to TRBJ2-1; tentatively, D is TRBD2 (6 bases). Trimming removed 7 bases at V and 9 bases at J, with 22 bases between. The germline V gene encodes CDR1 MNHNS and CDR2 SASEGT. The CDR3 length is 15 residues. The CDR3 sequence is CASTIARVGGGEQFF. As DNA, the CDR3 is TGTGCCAGCACCATCGCCAGGGTCGGGGGTGGTGAGCAGTTCTTC.

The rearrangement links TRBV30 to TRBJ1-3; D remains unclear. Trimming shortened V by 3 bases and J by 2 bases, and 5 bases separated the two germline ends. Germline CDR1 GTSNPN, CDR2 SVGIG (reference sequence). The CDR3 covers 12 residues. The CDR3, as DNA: TGTGCCTGGAGCCCCACTGGAAACACCATATATTTT. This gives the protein CAWSPTGNTIYF.

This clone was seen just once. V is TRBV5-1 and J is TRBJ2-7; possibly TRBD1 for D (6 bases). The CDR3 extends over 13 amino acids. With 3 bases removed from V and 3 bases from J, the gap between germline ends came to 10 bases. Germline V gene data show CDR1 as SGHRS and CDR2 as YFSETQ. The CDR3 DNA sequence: TGCGCCAGCAGCTACGGACAGCACTACGAGCAGTACTTC. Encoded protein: CASSYGQHYEQYF.

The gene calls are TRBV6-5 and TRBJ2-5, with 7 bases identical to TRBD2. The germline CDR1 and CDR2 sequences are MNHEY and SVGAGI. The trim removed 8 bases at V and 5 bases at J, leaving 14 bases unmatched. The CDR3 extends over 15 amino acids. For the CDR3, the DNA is TGTGCCAGCGGCCAGGTGCCGGGGGGTTGGGAGACCCAGTACTTC. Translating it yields CASGQVPGGWETQYF.

The CDR3 loop is CATQGQQNTEAFF. The CDR3, as DNA: TGTGCCACCCAGGGACAGCAGAACACTGAAGCTTTCTTT. V gene TRBV15 combines with J gene TRBJ1-1, with TRBD1 matching 7 bases. The CDR3 extends over 13 amino acids. V lost 8 bases and J lost 1; bases outside the gene matches: 4. CDR1 and CDR2 from the germline V gene are LNHNV and YYDKDF (reference sequence).

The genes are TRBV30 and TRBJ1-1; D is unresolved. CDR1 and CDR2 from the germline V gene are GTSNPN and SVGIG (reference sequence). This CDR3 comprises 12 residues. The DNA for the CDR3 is TGTACTTCCTTGCCTAGGTACACTGAAGCTTTCTTT. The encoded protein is CTSLPRYTEAFF.

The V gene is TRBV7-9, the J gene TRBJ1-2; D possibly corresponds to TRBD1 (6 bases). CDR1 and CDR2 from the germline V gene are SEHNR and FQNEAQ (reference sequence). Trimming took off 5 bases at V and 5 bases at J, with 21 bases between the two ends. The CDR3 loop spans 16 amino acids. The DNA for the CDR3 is TGTGCCAGCAGCATCGAGACAGGTGCATCGCGATATGGCTACACCTTC. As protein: CASSIETGASRYGYTF.

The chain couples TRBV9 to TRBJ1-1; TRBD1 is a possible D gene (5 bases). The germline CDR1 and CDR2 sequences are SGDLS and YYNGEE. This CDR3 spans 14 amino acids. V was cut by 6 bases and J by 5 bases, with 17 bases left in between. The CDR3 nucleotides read TGTGCCAGCAACTTAGGGGAAGGTGGGACTGAAGCTTTCTTT. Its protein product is CASNLGEGGTEAFF.

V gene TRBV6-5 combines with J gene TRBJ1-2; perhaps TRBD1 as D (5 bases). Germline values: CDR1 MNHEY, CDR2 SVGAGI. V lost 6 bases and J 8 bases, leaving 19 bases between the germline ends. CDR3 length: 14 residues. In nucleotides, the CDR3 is TGTGCCAGCAGGCAGGGTGGGGGGGTCGAAGGCTACACCTTC. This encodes CASRQGGGVEGYTF.

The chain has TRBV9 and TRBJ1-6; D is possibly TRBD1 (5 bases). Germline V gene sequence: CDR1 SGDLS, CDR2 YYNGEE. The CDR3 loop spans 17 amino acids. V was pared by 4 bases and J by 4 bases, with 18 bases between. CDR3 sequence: CASSFLDGGGYNSPLHF. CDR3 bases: TGTGCCAGCAGCTTCCTAGACGGGGGAGGTTATAATTCACCCCTCCACTTT.

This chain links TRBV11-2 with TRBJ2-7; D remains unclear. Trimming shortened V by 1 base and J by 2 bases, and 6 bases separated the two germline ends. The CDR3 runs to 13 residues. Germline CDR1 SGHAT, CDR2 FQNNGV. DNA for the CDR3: TGTGCCAGCAGCTTAGGTTTGACCTACGAGCAGTACGTC. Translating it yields CASSLGLTYEQYV.

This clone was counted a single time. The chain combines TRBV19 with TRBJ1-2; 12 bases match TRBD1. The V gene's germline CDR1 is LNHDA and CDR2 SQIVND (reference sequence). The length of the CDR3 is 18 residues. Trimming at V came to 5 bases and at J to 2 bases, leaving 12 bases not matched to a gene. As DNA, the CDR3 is TGTGCCAGTAGTCATCGCGGGACAGGGGGCTGGGAAAACTATGGCTACACCTTC. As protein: CASSHRGTGGWENYGYTF.

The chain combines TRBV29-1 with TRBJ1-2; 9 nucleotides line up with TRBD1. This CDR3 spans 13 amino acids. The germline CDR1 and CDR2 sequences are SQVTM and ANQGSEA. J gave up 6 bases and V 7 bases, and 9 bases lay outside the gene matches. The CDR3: CSAQGAHSDGYTF. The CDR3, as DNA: TGCAGCGCACAGGGGGCGCATTCTGATGGCTACACCTTC.

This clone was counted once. The CDR3 sequence is CASSIRGTLYNEQFF. The DNA of the CDR3 is TGTGCCAGTAGTATCCGGGGGACACTGTACAATGAGCAGTTCTTC. The chain employs TRBV19 and TRBJ2-1, with D tentatively TRBD1 or TRBD2 (6 bases each). CDR1 and CDR2 from the germline V gene are LNHDA and SQIVND (reference sequence). Trimming removed 3 bases from V and 4 bases from J, with 13 bases in between. The CDR3 covers 15 residues.